Sequencing of this TCR beta chain was carried out in a study of OX40 agonist ivuxolimab in advanced cancers. V was clipped by 7 bases and J by 2 bases, with 25 bases between them. Germline CDR1 MNHEY, CDR2 SMNVEV (reference sequence). The CDR3 runs to 18 residues. Clones were sequenced by immunoSEQ multiplex PCR, and TCRdb holds only the in-frame ones, with some missing. In the table there are about 19,000 clones, 80% to 90% of which are singletons. The material sequenced was CD4+ or CD8+ T cells sorted from blood, taken in a trial of the OX40 agonist ivuxolimab. The clonotype comes from an adult with an advanced solid tumor such as melanoma, head and neck, liver or kidney cancer. The chain has TRBV27 and TRBJ2-3, with a possible D match to TRBD1 (5 bases). CDR3 nucleotides: TGTGCCAGCACCCCTGGGGCCAGGGCATACCGAGCCACAGATACGCAGTATTTT. The encoded protein is CASTPGARAYRATDTQYF.